This paragraph reports one T cell receptor beta chain. Profiling relied on immunoSEQ multiplex PCR, and the TCRdb table lists in-frame clones only, not all of them. The data show approximately 350,000 clones, more than 75% seen once. This sample stems from a study of blood T cell repertoires in COVID-19. Study overall: Acute-phase and convalescent COVID-19 samples originated in the United States, Italy and Spain. Nucleic acid was either cDNA or gDNA, and it came from T cells, B-cell-depleted T cells, or PBMCs.

The CDR3 totals 15 residues. Germline CDR1 is KGHSY and CDR2 is FQNENV. The V gene lost 0 bases and the J gene lost 8 bases, with 16 bases spanning the gap. The study recruited people aged 18 to 89 years across approximately 24 US areas. Participants reported their clinical history, and cohort assignment relied on those reports. The chain combines TRBV16 with TRBJ1-2; D is unclear. Input material: PBMCs or T cells enriched from blood (not recorded which). This TCR came from a woman aged 30 to 39 who had recovered from COVID-19. This CDR3 reads CASSQSIAGLRGYTF. CDR3 sequence (DNA): TGTGCCAGCAGCCAATCGATCGCGGGGTTGAGAGGCTACACCTTC.